The rows below give T cell receptor beta chains drawn from one sample of a study of T cells in Graves' hyperthyroidism and ophthalmopathy. One entry per CDR3 protein, called by TCRdb with MiXCR from the multiplex PCR reads. The repertoire holds about 770,000 distinct CDR3 sequences, with around 19% as singletons. Sequencing was done on a sample of blood. These receptors all come from a woman in her fifties or sixties with Graves' hyperthyroidism that later progressed to Graves' ophthalmopathy. The CDR3 runs from the conserved cysteine through the conserved F or W. Each record gives: V gene, D gene, J gene, clone size, CDR3 protein, CDR3 DNA. A D gene is named only where the DNA matches it firmly. Clone size, where shown, is once, few, many, or a class for clones that have expanded.

TRBV27	TRBD2	TRBJ2-1	NA	CASRLAGYSYNEQFF	TGTGCCAGTCGCTTAGCGGGGTATTCCTACAATGAGCAGTTCTTC
TRBV14	TRBD2	TRBJ2-3	NA	CASSQARGGVTDTQYF	TGTGCCAGCAGCCAAGCACGCGGGGGAGTCACAGATACGCAGTATTTT
TRBV27	TRBD2	TRBJ2-7	few	CASSPRVVFTSGGERQYF	TGTGCCAGCAGTCCGAGGGTGGTCTTCACTAGCGGGGGGGAGCGGCAGTACTTC
TRBV7-9	NA	TRBJ2-7	many	CASSELGYEQYF	TGTGCCAGCAGCGAACTAGGCTACGAGCAGTACTTC
TRBV19	NA	TRBJ2-3	NA	CATNGGSPTTDTQYF	TGTGCCACAAACGGAGGGAGCCCCACCACAGATACGCAGTATTTT
TRBV3-1	NA	TRBJ2-7	many	CASSQDGSTHYEQYF	TGTGCCAGCAGCCAAGACGGCAGTACCCACTACGAGCAGTACTTC
TRBV29-1	TRBD2	TRBJ2-7	few	CSVEAGGLSYEQYF	TGCAGCGTTGAAGCGGGAGGGCTATCCTACGAGCAGTACTTC
TRBV9	NA	TRBJ1-2	NA	CASSLGARLVGGYTF	TGTGCCAGCAGCCTCGGGGCCCGTCTTGTGGGTGGCTACACCTTC
TRBV11-2	TRBD2	TRBJ2-4	NA	CASSYGAGRDIQYF	TGTGCCAGCAGCTATGGAGCGGGACGTGACATTCAGTACTTC
TRBV5-8	NA	TRBJ1-2	few	CASSLEDSYGYTF	TGTGCCAGCAGCTTGGAGGACTCCTATGGCTACACCTTC
TRBV12-3/TRBV12-4	NA	TRBJ1-2	NA	CASSFSRAEGYTF	TGTGCCAGCAGTTTCTCCAGGGCGGAAGGCTACACCTTC
TRBV27	TRBD1	TRBJ2-3	few	CASSIDRDTDTQYF	TGTGCCAGCAGTATTGACAGGGACACAGATACGCAGTATTTT
TRBV11-2	TRBD1	TRBJ1-1	few	CASSLEIGTGDKAFF	TGTGCCAGCAGCTTGGAAATCGGGACAGGGGATAAAGCTTTCTTT
TRBV28	NA	TRBJ2-7	many	CASTLELDSYEQYF	TGTGCCAGCACCCTTGAGTTGGACTCCTACGAGCAGTACTTC
TRBV25-1	NA	TRBJ1-2	NA	CASSGTTWGLYGYTF	TGTGCCAGCAGCGGAACGACATGGGGCCTCTATGGCTACACCTTC